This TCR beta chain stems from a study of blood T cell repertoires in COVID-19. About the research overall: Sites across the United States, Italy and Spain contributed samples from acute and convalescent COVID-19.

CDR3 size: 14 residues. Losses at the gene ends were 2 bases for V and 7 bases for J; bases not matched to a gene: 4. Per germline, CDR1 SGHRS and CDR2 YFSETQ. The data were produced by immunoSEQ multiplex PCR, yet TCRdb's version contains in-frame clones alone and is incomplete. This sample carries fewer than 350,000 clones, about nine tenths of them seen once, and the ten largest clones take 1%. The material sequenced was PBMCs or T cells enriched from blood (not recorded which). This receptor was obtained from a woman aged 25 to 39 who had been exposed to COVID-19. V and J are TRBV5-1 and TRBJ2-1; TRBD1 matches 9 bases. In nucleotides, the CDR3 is TGCGCCAGCAGCTTAACCGGGACAGGGAATGAGCAGTTCTTC. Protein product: CASSLTGTGNEQFF.